This record looks at one TCR beta chain sequence and its context. What it binds is unknown. The data were taken from a study of cytomegalovirus exposure and HLA in healthy donors. Study-level information: HLA-typed donors contributed 65 million to 85 million unique TCRs, which were held in an early data release. Study-level findings and limits: A later analysis linked a missense DCLRE1C variant to TCR beta V- and J-gene trimming. As immune exposure information, only CMV serostatus was available.

PCR involved 60 Vbeta and 13 Jbeta primers. Using immunoSEQ multiplex PCR, the repertoire was profiled, and TCRdb retains in-frame clones only, with some absent. The data show 130,000 or so clones, and the top ten clones hold over 1.5%. The ends were cut back, 3 bases at V and 6 bases at J, with 22 bases in the middle. CDR1 SGHDT and CDR2 YYEEEE come from the germline V gene. The CDR3 extends over 16 amino acids. This rearrangement joins TRBV5-6 to TRBJ2-7; weak D call: TRBD2 (7 bases). The sequenced sample was PBMCs. The source of this sequence is a woman aged 40 to 55 in good health and CMV-seropositive. Here the CDR3 reads CASSWGGGTVGGEQYF. CDR3 DNA: TGTGCCAGCAGCTGGGGGGGCGGTACTGTTGGGGGCGAGCAGTACTTC.